This T cell receptor beta chain stems from a study of cytomegalovirus exposure and HLA in healthy donors. In the study overall: From some 180 million T cells, an earlier analysis saw roughly 120 million unique TCR beta sequences. Whole-study findings and limits: Most TCR sequences showed up rarely, but some public TCRs showed up in many donors.

CDR3 length: 13 amino acids. Trimming took 5 bases from V and 11 from J, leaving 16 bases between them. In germline, CDR1 is LNHDA, CDR2 SQIVND (reference sequence). All the people who gave samples were healthy bone marrow donors. About this clone itself: Its antigen is unknown.

PCR involved 60 Vbeta and 13 Jbeta primers. Using immunoSEQ multiplex PCR, the repertoire was profiled, and TCRdb retains in-frame clones only, with some absent. The sample's table shows more than 100,000 clones. J is TRBJ1-5 and V is TRBV19; possible D gene TRBD1, 5 bases. Sequencing was carried out using PBMCs. The source is a woman in her thirties or forties in good health and CMV-seronegative. The chain's CDR3 is CASSPQGSEAQHF. DNA for the CDR3: TGTGCCAGTAGTCCGCAGGGTAGTGAGGCCCAGCATTTT.